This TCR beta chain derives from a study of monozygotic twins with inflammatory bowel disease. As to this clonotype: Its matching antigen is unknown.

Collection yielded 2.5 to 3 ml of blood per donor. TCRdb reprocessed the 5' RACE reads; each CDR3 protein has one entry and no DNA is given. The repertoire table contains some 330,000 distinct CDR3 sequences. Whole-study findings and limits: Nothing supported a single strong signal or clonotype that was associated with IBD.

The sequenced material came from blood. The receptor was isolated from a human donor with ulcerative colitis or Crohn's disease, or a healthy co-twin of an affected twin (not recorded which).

The CDR3 spells CASSLAPTSGRFSSYNEQFF. The gene calls are TRBV7-6 and TRBJ2-1; TCRdb indicates TRBD2, and absent DNA this call remains unverified. This CDR3 spans 20 amino acids. Germline CDR1 is SGHVS and CDR2 is FNYEAQ.